Below, 29 T cell receptor beta chains from the same sample are listed, as sequenced in a study of T cells after yellow fever vaccination. TCRdb re-analysed the 5' RACE reads in MiXCR, keeping a single row per CDR3 protein. The sample holds some 150,000 distinct CDR3 sequences, 9.5% to 11% seen once. The sequencing here drew on CD8+ T cells sorted from PBMCs, taken 15 days after the yellow fever booster vaccination. The receptor source for this set is a man in his late teens or twenties who received the YFV17D yellow fever vaccine.

This clonotype was observed a handful of times. This chain uses TRBV7-6 with TRBJ2-7; TRBD1 matches 7 bases. CDR3 length: 14 amino acids. Germline assignment: CDR1 SGHVS and CDR2 FNYEAQ. After removal of 5 bases from V and 2 bases from J, the junction contained 6 bases not matched to a gene. This chain's CDR3 is CASSATGAAYEQYF. CDR3 sequence (DNA): TGTGCCAGCAGCGCCACAGGGGCCGCCTACGAGCAGTACTTC. Looking up the rest from reference TRBV7-6 and TRBJ2-7 gives the full variable domain: GAGVSQSPRYKVTKRGQDVALRCDPISGHVSLYWYRQALGQGPEFLTYFNYEAQQDKSGLPNDRFSAERPEGSISTLTIQRTEQRDSAMYRCASSATGAAYEQYFGPGTRLTVT.

This clonotype has a count of ten or more. V is TRBV7-2 and J is TRBJ2-3; 13 nucleotides agree with TRBD2. Germline-derived CDR1 and CDR2 are SGHTA and FQGNSA. The CDR3 has 15 residues. J lost 3 bases, V lost 4 bases, and 1 base had no gene match. DNA of the CDR3: TGTGCCAGCAGCTGGACTAGCGGGGGTACAGATACGCAGTATTTT. Encoded protein: CASSWTSGGTDTQYF. Combining the CDR3 with reference TRBV7-2 and TRBJ2-3 gives the whole variable domain GAGVSQSPSNKVTEKGKDVELRCDPISGHTALYWYRQSLGQGLEFLIYFQGNSAPDKSGLPSDRFSAERTGGSVSTLTIQRTQQEDSAVYLCASSWTSGGTDTQYFGPGTRLTVL.

The rearrangement joins TRBV4-1 to TRBJ2-4; TRBD1 agrees at 10 bases. With V trimmed by 3 bases and J by 6 bases, 5 bases remained unmatched. Germline V gene sequence: CDR1 MGHRA, CDR2 YSYEKL. The CDR3 consists of 15 residues. Here the CDR3 reads CASSQGTGETNIQYF. The DNA for the CDR3 is TGCGCCAGCAGCCAGGGGACAGGGGAGACAAACATTCAGTACTTC.

As for this clonotype: A read error may account for a junction end that differs from germline. DNA for the CDR3: TGTGCCAGTAGTCCGCCCCCATCCTACTATGAGCAGTTCTTC. This translates into CASSPPPSYYEQFF. The gene calls are TRBV19 and TRBJ2-1; no clear D. Germline V gene lookup returns CDR1 LNHDA and CDR2 SQIVND (reference sequence). The CDR3 contains 14 residues. The full variable domain, with the rest looked up from reference TRBV19 and TRBJ2-1, is DGGITQSPKYLFRKEGQNVTLSCEQNLNHDAMYWYRQDPGQGLRLIYYSQIVNDFQKGDIAEGYSVSREKKESFPLTVTSAQKNPTAFYLCASSPPPSYYEQFFGPGTRLTVL.

The chain is built from TRBV7-2 and TRBJ2-1, with D uncertain. The germline gives CDR1 SGHTA, CDR2 FQGNSA. Trimming removed 2 bases at V and 3 bases at J, with 11 bases between. CDR3 length equals 15 residues. The CDR3 nucleotides are TGTGCCAGCAGCTTATCGCCCAATGGCTACAATGAGCAGTTCTTC. It encodes CASSLSPNGYNEQFF.

The chain links TRBV7-9 to TRBJ2-7; TRBD2 aligns across 8 bases. The CDR3 totals 17 residues. From germline, CDR1 is SEHNR and CDR2 FQNEAQ (reference sequence). V was pared by 3 bases and J by 0 bases, with 10 bases of the junction left unmatched. CDR3 nucleotides: TGTGCCAGCAGCTTCCCCCCGGGTAGCGGGGACTCCTACGAGCAGTACTTC. This gives the protein CASSFPPGSGDSYEQYF.

This clonotype has more than one count but fewer than ten. The J gene is TRBJ2-7, the V gene TRBV7-9, with TRBD1 as a possible D gene (5 bases). This CDR3 is built from 15 residues. Germline lookup yields CDR1 SEHNR and CDR2 FQNEAQ (reference sequence). V lost 1 base to trimming and J lost 2 bases, with 12 bases between them. This CDR3 reads CASSLVGRGTYEQYV. CDR3 sequence (DNA): TGTGCCAGCAGCTTAGTCGGTAGGGGAACCTACGAGCAGTACGTC.

This clonotype was counted between two and nine times. This sequence joins TRBV27 and TRBJ1-1; 7 bases are a match to TRBD1. Unmatched junction bases numbered 7, after V lost 5 bases and J lost 4 bases. CDR3 length: 14 residues. The V gene's germline CDR1 is MNHEY and CDR2 SMNVEV (reference sequence). The CDR3 spells CASSPGGRGTEAFF. CDR3 in DNA: TGTGCCAGCAGTCCAGGGGGTCGGGGCACTGAAGCTTTCTTT.

This sequence joins TRBV7-9 and TRBJ2-1; the match to TRBD1 covers 7 bases. The V segment lost 4 bases and the J segment 12 bases; nucleotides outside the gene matches: 15. The CDR3 sequence is 15 residues long. In germline, CDR1 is SEHNR, CDR2 FQNEAQ (reference sequence). The CDR3 bases are TGTGCCAGCAGCTCCGACAGGGAGACGGGGTCGCTGCAGTTCTTC. It encodes CASSSDRETGSLQFF.

CDR3 amino acids: CASSQDRGGNNQPQHF. CDR3 nucleotides: TGCGCCAGCAGCCAAGATCGGGGGGGAAACAATCAGCCCCAGCATTTT. V and J are TRBV4-3 and TRBJ1-5; D might be TRBD1 (5 bases). Per the germline V gene, CDR1 is LGHNA and CDR2 is YSLEER. The CDR3 spans 16 residues. The ends were cut back, 0 bases at V and 3 bases at J, with 12 bases in the middle.

The sample holds many counts of this clonotype. This chain links TRBV20-1 with TRBJ2-3, with 11 nucleotides matching TRBD2. V shed 0 bases and J 4 bases; nucleotides not matched to a gene: 9. The CDR3 spans 17 residues. Germline loops: CDR1 DFQATT, CDR2 SNEGSKA (reference sequence). CDR3 nucleotide sequence: TGCAGTGCTAGAGATTGGTCGGGACTAGCGGTATCAGATACGCAGTATTTT. It yields the protein CSARDWSGLAVSDTQYF.

The rearrangement joins TRBV7-2 to TRBJ1-2, with D possibly being TRBD1 (6 bases). Trimming removed 0 bases at V and 8 bases at J, with 16 bases between. The CDR3 spans 15 residues. The germline V gene encodes CDR1 SGHTA and CDR2 FQGNSA. The chain's CDR3 is CASSLAGTPSVGYTF. The CDR3 DNA reads TGTGCCAGCAGCTTAGCCGGGACACCCTCAGTGGGCTACACCTTC.

This clonotype occurred a few times. V and J are TRBV5-6 and TRBJ1-2; tentative D call: TRBD1 (5 bases). The CDR3 runs 13 residues. The ends were cut back, 4 bases at V and 5 bases at J, with 12 bases in the middle. From germline, CDR1 is SGHDT and CDR2 YYEEEE. CDR3 loop: CASSGGTLYGYTF. DNA for the CDR3: TGTGCCAGCAGCGGGGGGACGTTATATGGCTACACCTTC.

The chain uses TRBV5-4 and TRBJ2-2; D remains unclear. The V and J ends lost 3 bases and 4 bases respectively, with 10 bases between them. Germline assignment: CDR1 SGHNT and CDR2 YYREEE (reference sequence). The CDR3 sequence is 14 residues long. The CDR3 bases are TGTGCCAGCAGCTCCGGATGGGGCACCGGGGAGCTGTTTTTT. The encoded protein is CASSSGWGTGELFF.

This clonotype has a handful of counts. The chain links TRBV9 to TRBJ1-4; D is perhaps TRBD1 (6 bases). V lost 3 bases to trimming and J lost 14 bases, with 23 bases between them. The CDR3 covers 15 residues. The germline V gene encodes CDR1 SGDLS and CDR2 YYNGEE. The CDR3 loop reads CASSAGQLTAEGLFF. Here the CDR3 DNA reads TGTGCCAGCAGCGCCGGACAGCTGACTGCTGAGGGGCTGTTTTTT.

This clonotype was seen more than once but under ten times. V usage is TRBV29-1 and J usage is TRBJ2-3; tentative D call: TRBD1 (6 bases). The CDR3 extends over 13 amino acids. Trimming took 4 bases from V and 3 from J, leaving 11 bases between them. Germline-derived CDR1 and CDR2 are SQVTM and ANQGSEA. The CDR3 DNA reads TGCAGCGTTGCCACAGGGAGTACAGATACGCAGTATTTT. Amino acids: CSVATGSTDTQYF.

This clonotype was detected only a few times. The chain couples TRBV9 to TRBJ1-2; no clear D gene. Germline assignment: CDR1 SGDLS and CDR2 YYNGEE. The CDR3 spans 11 residues. V lost 0 bases to trimming and J lost 8 bases, with 5 bases between them. The CDR3 here is CASSVASGYTF. The CDR3 DNA follows: TGTGCCAGCAGCGTAGCGAGCGGCTACACCTTC.

This clonotype was counted a few times. This chain links TRBV3-1 with TRBJ2-1; D call uncertain. This CDR3 comprises 14 residues. V dropped 4 bases and J dropped 6 bases, with 13 bases sitting between them. The V gene's germline CDR1 is LGHDT and CDR2 YNNKEL (reference sequence). As DNA, the CDR3 is TGTGCCAGCAGCCCAAATCTGCGTCGCAATGAGCAGTTCTTC. This translates into CASSPNLRRNEQFF.

The V and J genes are TRBV29-1 and TRBJ1-2; D gene uncertain. V was cut by 2 bases and J by 6 bases, with 13 bases left in between. Germline CDR1 and CDR2: SQVTM and ANQGSEA. The CDR3 covers 13 residues. CDR3 protein: CSVERISGDGYTF. CDR3 nucleotide sequence: TGCAGCGTTGAAAGAATCAGTGGGGATGGCTACACCTTC.

This clonotype was observed at least ten times. V is TRBV6-4 and J is TRBJ2-7; TRBD2 matches 10 bases. There are 18 residues in the CDR3. J gave up 5 bases and V 0 bases, and 13 bases lay outside the gene matches. Germline V gene lookup returns CDR1 MRHNA and CDR2 SNTAGT. CDR3 in amino acids: CASSDSTASGGLKHEQYV. The CDR3 DNA reads TGTGCCAGCAGTGACTCGACGGCTAGCGGGGGCCTTAAGCACGAGCAGTACGTC.

This clonotype has a handful of counts. This chain uses TRBV7-3 with TRBJ1-2, with unresolved D. There are 14 residues in the CDR3. Germline CDR1 and CDR2: SGHTA and FQGTGA. Trimming pared 2 bases from V and 0 bases from J, leaving 7 bases between. The CDR3 sequence: CASSLVPANYGYTF. CDR3 nucleotide sequence: TGTGCCAGCAGCTTAGTTCCCGCTAACTATGGCTACACCTTC.

The V call is TRBV10-3, the J call TRBJ1-5; no reliable D call. CDR3 length: 13 residues. V gave up 0 bases and J gave up 6 bases, with 6 bases separating them. Looked up from germline, CDR1 is ENHRY and CDR2 is SYGVKD. As DNA, the CDR3 is TGTGCCATCAGTGAGTCGAAAAGTCAGCCCCAGCATTTT. Residues: CAISESKSQPQHF.

This chain joins TRBV12-3 or TRBV12-4 and TRBJ2-2; possibly TRBD1 for D (6 bases). This CDR3 spans 14 amino acids. Trimming shortened V by 5 bases and J by 7 bases, and 14 bases separated the two germline ends. CDR3 in DNA: TGTGCCAGCAGTCCTCAGGGGCAGAGCGGGGAGCTGTTTTTT. The encoded protein is CASSPQGQSGELFF.

This clonotype has a count of ten or more. The CDR3 protein is CASSLGTSEAFF. In DNA, the CDR3 is TGTGCCAGCAGCTTGGGGACAAGTGAAGCTTTCTTT. The V and J genes are TRBV5-6 and TRBJ1-1; TRBD1 might be the D (5 bases). The CDR3 spans 12 residues. Trimming stripped 0 bases from V and 7 bases from J, with 7 bases between. Germline-derived CDR1 and CDR2 are SGHDT and YYEEEE.

The V gene is TRBV11-2, the J gene TRBJ2-5; 11 bases are a match to TRBD2. V shed 5 bases, J shed 7 bases, and the junction held 12 bases outside the gene matches. This CDR3 has 16 amino acids. Germline V CDR1 and CDR2: SGHAT, FQNNGV. CDR3 residues: CASSPKTSGATRTQYF. The CDR3, as DNA: TGTGCCAGCAGCCCTAAGACTAGCGGGGCCACTAGGACCCAGTACTTC.

This clonotype was observed a handful of times. The V and J genes are TRBV27 and TRBJ1-6; D is perhaps TRBD1 (5 bases). The germline V gene has CDR1 MNHEY and CDR2 SMNVEV (reference sequence). This CDR3 spans 13 amino acids. V lost 5 bases and J lost 6, with 8 bases in between. The CDR3 DNA follows: TGTGCCAGCAGTGCAGGGAGTAATTCACCCCTCCACTTT. Protein sequence: CASSAGSNSPLHF.

There are many counts of this clonotype. The chain has TRBV7-9 and TRBJ2-7, with a possible D match to TRBD1 (5 bases). Germline V gives CDR1 SEHNR, CDR2 FQNEAQ (reference sequence). Trimming cost V 6 bases and J 0 bases, with 6 bases left between them. The CDR3 spans 12 residues. The CDR3 DNA is TGTGCCAGCAGGCAGGGCTCCTACGAGCAGTACTTC. Residues: CASRQGSYEQYF.

This clonotype turned up a few times. J is TRBJ2-1 and V is TRBV4-2, with 7 bases identical to TRBD1. The CDR3 sequence is 13 residues long. Per the germline V gene, CDR1 is LGHNA and CDR2 is YNFKEQ. With V trimmed by 2 bases and J by 6 bases, 1 base remained unmatched. This chain's CDR3 is CASSQSGGNEQFF. The CDR3 nucleotides read TGTGCCAGCAGCCAATCAGGGGGCAATGAGCAGTTCTTC.

This clonotype was seen a handful of times. This chain links TRBV4-2 with TRBJ2-7; 8 positions match TRBD2. This CDR3 has 14 residues. CDR1 LGHNA and CDR2 YNFKEQ come from the germline V gene. J lost 4 bases, V lost 0 bases, and 2 bases had no gene match. In nucleotides, the CDR3 is TGTGCCAGCAGCCAAGATCCTAGCGGGTACGAGCAGTACTTC. This gives the protein CASSQDPSGYEQYF.